Below are 4 T cell receptor beta chains sequenced from a single sample in a study of T cell responses to AZD1222 COVID-19 vaccine. Profiling relied on immunoSEQ multiplex PCR, and the TCRdb table lists in-frame clones only, not all of them. The sample yields roughly 97,000 clones, about 89% seen once. The sample consisted of peripheral blood, taken 28 days after the second dose of the MenACWY control vaccine. These TCRs come from an adult who received the MenACWY meningococcal vaccine as a control.

The chain joins TRBV28 to TRBJ1-2; possibly TRBD1 for D (5 bases). This CDR3 has 12 amino acids. Trimming pared 6 bases from V and 7 bases from J, leaving 12 bases between. Germline CDR1 MDHEN, CDR2 SYDVKM. CDR3 residues: CASRGVPGGYTF. As DNA, the CDR3 is TGTGCCAGCAGGGGGGTACCAGGTGGCTACACCTTC.

The rearrangement joins TRBV21-1 to TRBJ1-2. TRBV21-1 is a pseudogene. CDR3 size: 17 residues. The CDR3 DNA sequence: TGTGCCAGCAGCAAAGAAATTACTTGGAGTACGAACTATGGCTACACCTTC. Its protein is CASSKEITWSTNYGYTF.

The genes are TRBV18 and TRBJ1-6, with 11 bases identical to TRBD1. The CDR3 spans 16 residues. Germline V gene data show CDR1 as KGHSH and CDR2 as LQKENI. V shed 3 bases and J 6 bases; nucleotides not matched to a gene: 4. CDR3 sequence: CASSPGTGGGNSPLHF. DNA of the CDR3: TGTGCCAGCTCACCTGGGACAGGGGGAGGTAATTCACCCCTCCACTTT.

The rearrangement joins TRBV6-5 to TRBJ1-3; no firm D call. V was trimmed by 6 bases and J by 0 bases, leaving 6 bases between them. In germline, CDR1 is MNHEY, CDR2 SVGAGI. The CDR3 runs to 13 residues. The CDR3 protein is CASRRFSGNTIYF. DNA of the CDR3: TGTGCCAGCAGGCGGTTCTCTGGAAACACCATATATTTT.